This T cell receptor (beta chain) was observed in a study of T-cell reconstitution after alpha-beta-depleted transplantation in children. This clonotype was recorded many times. Trimming stripped 9 bases from V and 5 bases from J, with 16 bases between. CDR3 size: 14 residues. Germline V gene lookup returns CDR1 SNHLY and CDR2 FYNNEI. Unique molecular identifiers were incorporated into the prepared TCRbeta library. TCRdb ran MiXCR on the PCR reads and lists one entry per CDR3 protein. The table includes hundreds of thousands of distinct CDR3 sequences, roughly 10% detected once. Sequencing was performed on PBMCs from the stem cell graft donor, taken from the stem cell graft. The rearrangement links TRBV2 to TRBJ2-2; weak D call: TRBD1 (6 bases). This TCR derives from a human donor who donated a stem cell graft to a child with acute myeloid leukemia. As DNA, the CDR3 is TGTGCCAGTCAGGGGACCTCGAGGACCGGGGAGCTGTTTTTT. Encoded protein: CASQGTSRTGELFF.